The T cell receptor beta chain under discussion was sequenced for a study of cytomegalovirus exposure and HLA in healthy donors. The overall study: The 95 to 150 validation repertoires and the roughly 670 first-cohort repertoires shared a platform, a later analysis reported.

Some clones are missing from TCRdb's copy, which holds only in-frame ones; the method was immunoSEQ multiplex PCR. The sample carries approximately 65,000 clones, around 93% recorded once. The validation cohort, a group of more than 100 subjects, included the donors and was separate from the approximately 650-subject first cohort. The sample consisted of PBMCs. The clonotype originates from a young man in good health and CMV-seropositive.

Here the CDR3 reads CASSSFGTSSGSEQFF. CDR3 nucleotide sequence: TGCGCCAGCAGCTCTTTTGGGACTAGCTCAGGTAGTGAGCAGTTCTTC. V gene TRBV5-1 combines with J gene TRBJ2-1, with 9 bases identical to TRBD2. This CDR3 region has 16 residues. Trimming removed 3 bases from V and 9 bases from J; junction bases left unmatched: 13. The V gene's germline CDR1 is SGHRS and CDR2 YFSETQ.